These T cell receptor beta chains were read from a single sample in a study of Graves' ophthalmopathy and Graves' hyperthyroidism. TCRdb reprocessed the multiplex PCR reads with MiXCR, giving one entry per CDR3 protein. The table records 740,000 or so distinct CDR3 sequences, roughly two fifths of them present only once. The source material was peripheral blood. The receptors stem from an adult man with Graves' ophthalmopathy. The CDR3 runs from the conserved cysteine through the conserved F or W.

V	J	CDR3
TRBV20-1	TRBJ1-5	CSASEAVNQPQHF
TRBV10-2	TRBJ1-2	CASSEGGGIYGYTF
TRBV6-1	TRBJ2-7	CASRRFQAYEQYF
TRBV7-9	TRBJ1-2	CASSVRASIYGYTF
TRBV7-2	TRBJ2-6	CASSARTGGANVLTF
TRBV12-3/TRBV12-4	TRBJ1-2	CASTPGRGYGYTF
TRBV20-1	TRBJ1-2	CSAARTELDGYTF
TRBV7-2	TRBJ2-2	CASSWAGPGELFF
TRBV7-3	TRBJ2-2	CASSNVGANTGELFF
TRBV6-2/TRBV6-3	TRBJ1-1	CASSPRQRGAGTEAFF
TRBV6-1	TRBJ1-2	CASSERVGDYGYTF
TRBV12-3/TRBV12-4	TRBJ2-5	CASSLTGRAQYF
TRBV7-2	TRBJ1-2	CASIREGANYGYTF
TRBV29-1	TRBJ2-5	CSVYGTGAQETQYF
TRBV7-8	TRBJ2-6	CASSLDPFSGANVLTF
TRBV10-2	TRBJ2-2	CASSGGGRYTGELFF
TRBV29-1	TRBJ1-4	CSGRGGLLFF
TRBV20-1	TRBJ1-1	CSARPPGQGHTEAFF
TRBV7-9	TRBJ1-4	CASSQKGWEKLFF
TRBV7-2	TRBJ2-5	CASSLGRGAETQYF
TRBV7-9	TRBJ1-4	CASSTRPGTVAATNEKLFF
TRBV10-3	TRBJ2-2	CAISDGLAGSYTGELFF
TRBV12-3/TRBV12-4	TRBJ2-5	CASSPGAGDDQETQYF
TRBV7-9	TRBJ2-5	CASSQGTAEETQYF
TRBV6-6	TRBJ1-5	CASSYDPGRPGAQPQHF
TRBV5-6	TRBJ2-7	CASSLGQGAIEQYF
TRBV7-9	TRBJ1-1	CASSHVGQFTEAFF
TRBV15	TRBJ1-1	CATSRPSLRGNTEAFF
TRBV10-3	TRBJ1-5	CAAGGPGNQPQHF
TRBV25-1	TRBJ2-2	CASSPVGPYGELFF
TRBV6-1	TRBJ1-5	CASGRGIGQPQHF
TRBV10-3	TRBJ1-1	CASSVSVQGAKGAFF
TRBV9	TRBJ2-6	CASSVSGGPYVLTF